Following are 20 T cell receptor beta chains from one sample sequenced in a study of T cells in Graves' hyperthyroidism and ophthalmopathy (dated by TCRdb to the late 2010s). Libraries came from multiplex PCR. Sequencing took place on an Illumina HiSeq 2000. The TCR beta CDR3 regions were amplified from the RNA transcripts. For the first round of RT-PCR on the TCR CDR3, the HTBI primer set was used together with the Qiagen OneStep RT-PCR kit. Starting from the raw public reads, TCRdb applied fastp trimming at Q25, assembled clones with MiXCR and retained in-frame beta chains. A single entry per CDR3 protein holds the most common genes and DNA from its merged rows. This sample comprises approximately 400,000 distinct CDR3 sequences, around 15% of them detected only once. The ten largest clones represent around 19% of the sample. The source material was blood. These receptors all come from a woman under 40 with Graves' ophthalmopathy.

This clonotype was seen a few times. The V and J genes are TRBV20-1 and TRBJ2-1, with a weak D call TRBD2 (5 bases). V lost 3 bases and J lost 1, with 16 bases in between. The CDR3 has 16 amino acids. Germline V gene lookup returns CDR1 DFQATT and CDR2 SNEGSKA (reference sequence). DNA for the CDR3: TGCAGTGCTAGCGCCCGGGGTCGTCCGTCCTACAATGAGCAGTTCTTC. This gives the protein CSASARGRPSYNEQFF.

The chain is built from TRBV6-2 or TRBV6-3 and TRBJ2-1; D gene uncertain. This CDR3 has 15 amino acids. The V gene lost 2 bases and the J gene lost 4 bases, with 12 bases spanning the gap. Germline lookup yields CDR1 MNHEY and CDR2 SVGEGT. CDR3 nucleotides: TGTGCCAGCAGTTACCAGGCTAACATGTACAATGAGCAGTTCTTC. This codes for CASSYQANMYNEQFF.

The rearrangement joins TRBV4-1 to TRBJ1-5; D possibly corresponds to TRBD1 (5 bases). V lost 0 bases and J lost 3, with 15 bases in between. This CDR3 has 17 residues. The germline gives CDR1 MGHRA, CDR2 YSYEKL. CDR3 nucleotides: TGCGCCAGCAGCCAAGAAGGGGCAGGGAGATCCAATCAGCCCCAGCATTTT. It encodes CASSQEGAGRSNQPQHF.

This clonotype has ten or more counts. The chain uses TRBV6-4 and TRBJ1-1; 12 nucleotides agree with TRBD1. V was clipped by 4 bases and J by 1 base; unmatched bases: 10. The CDR3 has 18 amino acids. Germline values: CDR1 MRHNA, CDR2 SNTAGT. The CDR3, as DNA: TGTGCCAGCAGTGCCCACGCGGGGGACAGGGGGCGGAACACTGAAGCTTTCTTT. Encoded protein: CASSAHAGDRGRNTEAFF.

The sample holds many counts of this clonotype. The gene calls are TRBV20-1 and TRBJ1-2; D uncertain. V was trimmed by 3 bases and J by 6 bases, leaving 8 bases between them. The CDR3 is 11 residues long. Germline V CDR1 and CDR2: DFQATT, SNEGSKA (reference sequence). The CDR3 is CSARGDHGYTF. CDR3 bases: TGCAGTGCTAGGGGCGATCATGGCTACACCTTC.

V and J are TRBV19 and TRBJ1-6; D is possibly TRBD1 (5 bases). Germline assignment: CDR1 LNHDA and CDR2 SQIVND (reference sequence). V was shortened by 0 bases and J by 8 bases, with 11 bases between the two germline ends. This CDR3 has 15 amino acids. CDR3 sequence: CASSIESRGDSPLHF. CDR3 DNA sequence: TGTGCCAGTAGTATAGAATCCCGGGGCGATTCACCCCTCCACTTT.

This clonotype was observed at least ten times. The CDR3 spells CASSPTGTDWGEQYF. The CDR3 region has the DNA TGCGCCAGCAGCCCGACGGGGACAGACTGGGGTGAGCAGTACTTC. The rearrangement uses TRBV5-1 and TRBJ2-7; TRBD1 matches 7 bases. V was clipped by 4 bases and J by 7 bases; unmatched bases: 14. Looked up from germline, CDR1 is SGHRS and CDR2 is YFSETQ. The CDR3 covers 15 residues.

The chain is built from TRBV11-2 and TRBJ1-3; no firm D call. Trimming left V 5 bases short and J 0 bases short, with 11 bases between. The germline V gene encodes CDR1 SGHAT and CDR2 FQNNGV. The CDR3 runs 15 residues. The CDR3 sequence: CASSPYTLSGNTIYF. The CDR3 DNA reads as TGTGCCAGCAGCCCGTACACCCTCTCTGGAAACACCATATATTTT. The whole variable domain, filled in from reference TRBV11-2 and TRBJ1-3, reads EAGVAQSPRYKIIEKRQSVAFWCNPISGHATLYWYQQILGQGPKLLIQFQNNGVVDDSQLPKDRFSAERLKGVDSTLKIQPAKLEDSAVYLCASSPYTLSGNTIYFGEGSWLTVV.

V gene TRBV4-2 combines with J gene TRBJ1-2, with TRBD1 identical over 7 bases. The length of the CDR3 is 15 residues. From germline, CDR1 is LGHNA and CDR2 YNFKEQ. Losses at the gene ends were 1 base for V and 3 bases for J; bases not matched to a gene: 5. The chain's CDR3 is CASSQVGGVDYGYTF. CDR3 bases: TGTGCCAGCAGCCAAGTAGGGGGCGTCGACTATGGCTACACCTTC.

The chain links TRBV5-4 to TRBJ2-3; perhaps TRBD2 as D (6 bases). The CDR3 contains 15 residues. Deletions cut 4 bases from V and 2 bases from J, with 14 bases between. In germline, CDR1 is SGHNT, CDR2 YYREEE (reference sequence). In DNA, the CDR3 is TGTGCCAGCAGCAGTGTAGCGGAGAACACAGATACGCAGTATTTT. It codes for CASSSVAENTDTQYF.

The rearrangement joins TRBV9 to TRBJ2-2; D not resolved. The germline V gene encodes CDR1 SGDLS and CDR2 YYNGEE. Trimming took off 7 bases at V and 4 bases at J, with 8 bases between the two ends. This CDR3 is 12 amino acids long. Written as DNA, the CDR3 is TGTGCCAGCGGCCGGAGCACCGGGGAGCTGTTTTTT. This encodes CASGRSTGELFF.

On this clonotype itself: This may come from a read error, since a much larger clone is one base off. The J gene is TRBJ2-3, the V gene TRBV7-8; 7 bases fit TRBD2. Germline trimming cut 3 bases from V and 4 bases from J; bases unmatched to any gene: 7. Germline V gene lookup returns CDR1 SGHVS and CDR2 FQNEAQ. The CDR3 runs 15 residues. The CDR3 protein is CASSFSTSVPDTQYF. For the CDR3, the DNA is TGTGCCAGCAGCTTCTCTACTAGCGTCCCAGATACGCAGTATTTT.

This chain joins TRBV28 and TRBJ2-7, with TRBD1 matching 11 bases. Losses at the gene ends were 4 bases for V and 6 bases for J; bases not matched to a gene: 14. The length of the CDR3 is 17 residues. Germline assignment: CDR1 MDHEN and CDR2 SYDVKM. CDR3 amino acids: CASSSQRTGGLDGEQYF. DNA of the CDR3: TGTGCCAGCAGTTCGCAGAGGACAGGGGGCTTGGATGGCGAGCAGTACTTC.

This clonotype was detected ten times or more. The V gene is TRBV19, the J gene TRBJ1-1, with TRBD1 as a possible D gene (6 bases). Trimming stripped 6 bases from V and 2 bases from J, with 16 bases between. The CDR3 is 15 residues long. Germline lookup yields CDR1 LNHDA and CDR2 SQIVND (reference sequence). The CDR3 loop reads CASSDQGGLNTEAFF. The CDR3 nucleotides read TGTGCCAGTAGCGACCAAGGGGGGCTCAACACTGAAGCTTTCTTT.

The chain has TRBV4-2 and TRBJ2-3; D gene uncertain. Trimming removed 0 bases at V and 7 bases at J, with 14 bases between. This CDR3 is built from 15 residues. The V gene's germline CDR1 is LGHNA and CDR2 YNFKEQ. The CDR3 DNA follows: TGTGCCAGCAGCCAAGATTCGGGCCAAAGGAATACGCAGTATTTT. It encodes CASSQDSGQRNTQYF.

This clonotype occurred many times. The genes are TRBV20-1 and TRBJ1-2, with 7 bases matching TRBD1. This CDR3 is 13 amino acids long. The V gene end was trimmed by 6 bases and the J gene end by 2 bases; junction bases not matched to a gene: 6. Per the germline V gene, CDR1 is DFQATT and CDR2 is SNEGSKA (reference sequence). The CDR3 bases are TGCAGTGCCGGAGGACAGGCGAACTATGGCTACACCTTC. This codes for CSAGGQANYGYTF.

This clonotype was recorded at least ten times. The CDR3 nucleotides are TGTGCCAGCAGTTATGGCGACACTACCTACGAGCAGTACTTC. Amino acids: CASSYGDTTYEQYF. The J gene is TRBJ2-7, the V gene TRBV28; the D is unclear. The CDR3 consists of 14 residues. Germline V gene sequence: CDR1 MDHEN, CDR2 SYDVKM. V was clipped by 4 bases and J by 2 bases, with 12 bases between them.

In this sample, this clonotype turned up many times. This chain uses TRBV28 with TRBJ2-3; D could derive from TRBD1 or TRBD2 (5 bases each). Deletions cut 6 bases from V and 2 bases from J, with 15 bases between. Per the germline V gene, CDR1 is MDHEN and CDR2 is SYDVKM. CDR3 length: 15 residues. CDR3 region: CASSPPGPSTDTQYF. DNA of the CDR3: TGTGCCAGCAGCCCCCCGGGGCCGTCCACAGATACGCAGTATTTT.

This clonotype was seen ten or more times. The rearrangement uses TRBV20-1 and TRBJ1-2; D is unclear. CDR1 is DFQATT, CDR2 SNEGSKA, per germline (reference sequence). This CDR3 region has 12 residues. The V gene lost 1 base and the J gene lost 0 bases, with 3 bases spanning the gap. CDR3 nucleotide sequence: TGCAGTGCTAGAGCGGCTAACTATGGCTACACCTTC. The encoded protein is CSARAANYGYTF.

This clonotype was detected ten times or more. The chain couples TRBV20-1 to TRBJ1-1, with D possibly being TRBD1 (5 bases). This CDR3 comprises 15 residues. Looked up from germline, CDR1 is DFQATT and CDR2 is SNEGSKA (reference sequence). The V end lost 5 bases, the J end lost 6 bases, and 22 bases lay between the germline ends. The CDR3 DNA is TGCAGTGCTTCTAGTCGGCAGGGAATTGGGTCTGAAGCTTTCTTT. This codes for CSASSRQGIGSEAFF.